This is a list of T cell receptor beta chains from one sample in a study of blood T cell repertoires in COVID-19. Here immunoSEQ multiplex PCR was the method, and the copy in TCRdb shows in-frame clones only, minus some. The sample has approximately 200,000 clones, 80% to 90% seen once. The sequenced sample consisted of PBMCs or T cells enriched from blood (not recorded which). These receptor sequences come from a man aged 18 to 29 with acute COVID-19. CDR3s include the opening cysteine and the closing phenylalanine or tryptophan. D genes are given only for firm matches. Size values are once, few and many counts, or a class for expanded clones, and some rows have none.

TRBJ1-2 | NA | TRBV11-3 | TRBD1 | TGTGCCAGCAGCCTCACCGCGTTTGGGGGACAGGGGAACTATGGCTACACCTTC | CASSLTAFGGQGNYGYTF
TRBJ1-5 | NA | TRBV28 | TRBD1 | TGTGCCAGCAGGTTACAGGGGGATCAGCCCCAGCATTTT | CASRLQGDQPQHF
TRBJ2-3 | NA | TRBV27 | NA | TGTGCCAGCAGTCCCCAGGGCCCGGAGTCGACAGATACGCAGTATTTT | CASSPQGPESTDTQYF
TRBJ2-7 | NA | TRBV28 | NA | TGTGCCAGCAGTTTCCAAGAAGGAGAAGAGCAGTACTTC | CASSFQEGEEQYF
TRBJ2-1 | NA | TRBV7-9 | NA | TGTGCCAGCAGCCCAAAAGCGGGTCACTTGGTGAATGAGCAGTTCTTC | CASSPKAGHLVNEQFF
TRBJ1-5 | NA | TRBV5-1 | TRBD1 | TGCGCCAGCAGCTTGGGTTCAGGGGGAGGAAATCAGCCCCAGCATTTT | CASSLGSGGGNQPQHF
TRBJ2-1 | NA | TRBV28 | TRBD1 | TGTGCCAGCAGAGGGACAGGGTCTCTTATGGCTTTCGGTGAGCAGTTCTTC | CASRGTGSLMAFGEQFF
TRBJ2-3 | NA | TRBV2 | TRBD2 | TGTGCCAGCATAAATGGGACTAGCGGGAGGATCGATACGCAGTATTTT | CASINGTSGRIDTQYF
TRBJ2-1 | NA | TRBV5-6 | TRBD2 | TGTGCCAGCAGCCCATTGACTAGCGGGAGTTACAATGAGCAGTTCTTC | CASSPLTSGSYNEQFF
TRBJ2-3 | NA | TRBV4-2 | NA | TGTGCCAGCAGCCAATCCCCCGCTAGCGGCACAGATACGCAGTATTTT | CASSQSPASGTDTQYF
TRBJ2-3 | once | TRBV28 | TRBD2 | TGTGCCAGCAGTTCAGCGGGAGTGGGCACAGATACGCAGTATTTT | CASSSAGVGTDTQYF
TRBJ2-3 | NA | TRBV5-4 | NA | TGTGCCAGCAGCTTGTACACAGATACGCAGTATTTT | CASSLYTDTQYF
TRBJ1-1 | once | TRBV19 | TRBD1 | TGTGCCAGTAGTACTACAGGGGCGTCTGAAGCTTTCTTT | CASSTTGASEAFF
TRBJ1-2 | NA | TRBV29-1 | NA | TGCAGCGTCCGAGATGGTGGCTACACCTTC | CSVRDGGYTF
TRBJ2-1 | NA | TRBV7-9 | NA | TGTGCCAGCAGCGAGTACAATGAGCAGTTCTTC | CASSEYNEQFF
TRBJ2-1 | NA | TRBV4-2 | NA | TGTGCCAGCAGCCAAGTTAGTCGACTCAATGAGCAGTTCTTC | CASSQVSRLNEQFF
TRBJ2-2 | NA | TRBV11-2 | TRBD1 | TGTGCCAGCAGCTTCCTACAGGGGGCCGGGGAGCTGTTTTTT | CASSFLQGAGELFF
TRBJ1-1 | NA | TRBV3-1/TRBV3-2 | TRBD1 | TGTGCCAGCAGCCAAGGGGACAGGGACACTGAAGCTTTCTTT | CASSQGDRDTEAFF
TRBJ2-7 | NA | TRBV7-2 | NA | TGTGCCAGCAGCTTAGCGCTAGGGGATACAGGCCTCCTCTCCTACGAGCAGTACTTC | CASSLALGDTGLLSYEQYF
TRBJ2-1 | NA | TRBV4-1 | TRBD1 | TGCGCCAGCAGCCTTACCCGGGACAGGGAGAATGAGCAGTTCTTC | CASSLTRDRENEQFF
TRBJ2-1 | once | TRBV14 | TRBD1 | TGTGCCAGCAGCCAAGTGACAGGGGGCCATGAGCAGTTCTTC | CASSQVTGGHEQFF
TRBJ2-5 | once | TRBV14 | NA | TGTGCCAGCAGCCTATTCGTGGGCCCTCAAGAGACCCAGTACTTC | CASSLFVGPQETQYF
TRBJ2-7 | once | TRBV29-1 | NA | TGCAGCGTCTCAGATTACGAGCAGTACTTC | CSVSDYEQYF
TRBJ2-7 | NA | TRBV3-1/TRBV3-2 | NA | TGTGCCAGCAGCCAAGAGCTTTCGGTCGAGCAGTACTTC | CASSQELSVEQYF
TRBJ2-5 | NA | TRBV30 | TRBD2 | TGTGCCTGGAGTTCTGGACTAGCAGGAGAGACCCAGTACTTC | CAWSSGLAGETQYF
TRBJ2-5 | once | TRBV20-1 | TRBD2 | TGCAGTGCGAGTCTTAGCGGGAGGCCAGAGACCCAGTACTTC | CSASLSGRPETQYF
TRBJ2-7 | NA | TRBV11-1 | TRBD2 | TGTGCCAGCAGCTTTAGCGGGTATCCTGACGAGCAGTACTTC | CASSFSGYPDEQYF
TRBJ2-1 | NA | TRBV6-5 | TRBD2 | TGTGCCAGCACTAGAAACATAGCGGGTAATGAGCAGTTCTTC | CASTRNIAGNEQFF
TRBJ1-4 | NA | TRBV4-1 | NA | TGCGCCAGCACTAAAACGGGGGTGGACGAAAAACTGTTTTTT | CASTKTGVDEKLFF
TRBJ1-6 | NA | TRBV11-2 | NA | TGTGCCAGCAGCTTAGATCGACGGGGTGGTTCACCCCTCCACTTT | CASSLDRRGGSPLHF
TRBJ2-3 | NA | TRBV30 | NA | TGTGCCTGGAGTCGGGACTCGAGAGATACGCAGTATTTT | CAWSRDSRDTQYF
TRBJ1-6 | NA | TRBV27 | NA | TGTGCCAGCAGTTATGGGACTGGGCCCGGGGATTCACCCCTCCACTTT | CASSYGTGPGDSPLHF
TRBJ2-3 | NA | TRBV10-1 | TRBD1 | TGCGCCAGCAGCCCGGGACAGGGGGGCACAGATACGCAGTATTTT | CASSPGQGGTDTQYF
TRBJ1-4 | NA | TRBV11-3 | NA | TGTGCCAGCAGCTTCGCCGACAGCGTTGAAAAACTGTTTTTT | CASSFADSVEKLFF
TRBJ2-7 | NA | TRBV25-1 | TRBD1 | TGTGCCAGCAGTGTGGGACAGGGATCTTACGAGCAGTACTTC | CASSVGQGSYEQYF
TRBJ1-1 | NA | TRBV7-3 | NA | TGTGCCAGCAGCTCCCAACAAGTGAACACTGAAGCTTTCTTT | CASSSQQVNTEAFF
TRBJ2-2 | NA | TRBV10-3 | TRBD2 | TGTGCCATCAGTGAAATGGCGGGAGGGAGCGGGGAGCTGTTTTTT | CAISEMAGGSGELFF
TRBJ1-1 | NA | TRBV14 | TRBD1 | TGTGCCAGCAGCCAACCTCCCTTCCTGACAGGGGTCACTGAAGCTTTCTTT | CASSQPPFLTGVTEAFF
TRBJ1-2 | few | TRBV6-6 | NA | TGTGCCAGCAGTTATCTAAGTAATGGCTACACCTTC | CASSYLSNGYTF
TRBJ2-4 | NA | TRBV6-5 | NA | TGTGCCAGCAGCAGCACTCTGGACTTAAACATTCAGTACTTC | CASSSTLDLNIQYF
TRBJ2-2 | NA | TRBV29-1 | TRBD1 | TGCAGCGTTGCTCGGACAGGGGCCCCCGGGGAGCTGTTTTTT | CSVARTGAPGELFF
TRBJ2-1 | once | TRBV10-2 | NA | TGCGCCAGCGACAGCCCCTACACCGATGAGCAGTTCTTC | CASDSPYTDEQFF
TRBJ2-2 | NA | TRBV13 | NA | TGTGCCAGCAGCTTAGAAGGGAGCACCGGGGAGCTGTTTTTT | CASSLEGSTGELFF
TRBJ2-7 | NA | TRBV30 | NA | TGTGCCTGGGCGCACGGGGTTGGGATATACGAGCAGTACTTC | CAWAHGVGIYEQYF
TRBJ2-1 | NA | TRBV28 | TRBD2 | TGTGCCAGCAGTTTTTTAGGCCTAGCGGGAGGAAGTGAGCAGTTCTTC | CASSFLGLAGGSEQFF
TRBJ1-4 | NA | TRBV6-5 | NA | TGTGCCAGCAGTTCGCGCGGTGGGGCCCTTAATGAAAAACTGTTTTTT | CASSSRGGALNEKLFF
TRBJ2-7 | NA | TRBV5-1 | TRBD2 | TGCGCCAGCAGCCGAACCCTAGCGGGAGGGAGAAGCTCCTACGAGCAGTACTTC | CASSRTLAGGRSSYEQYF
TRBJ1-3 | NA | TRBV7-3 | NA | TGTGCCAGCAGCTTAGAGGGCACCCCGAACACCATATATTTT | CASSLEGTPNTIYF
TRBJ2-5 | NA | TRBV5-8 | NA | TGTGCCAGCAGCTTGGCTCAGGCCCAAGAGACCCAGTACTTC | CASSLAQAQETQYF
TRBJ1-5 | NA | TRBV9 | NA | TGTGCCAGCAGCCCCGGGGGGGCCAATCAGCCCCAGCATTTT | CASSPGGANQPQHF
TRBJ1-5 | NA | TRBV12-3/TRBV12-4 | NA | TGTGCCAGCAGCCTCCTAAGTCGAACTCCCCAGCATTTT | CASSLLSRTPQHF
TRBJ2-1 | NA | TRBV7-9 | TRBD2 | TGTGCCAGCAGCTTAGCGAGGCTAGCGGGACACAATGAGCAGTTCTTC | CASSLARLAGHNEQFF
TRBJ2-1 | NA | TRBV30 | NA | TGTGCCTGGAGCAGACTAGGAGTAAATGAGCAGTTCTTC | CAWSRLGVNEQFF
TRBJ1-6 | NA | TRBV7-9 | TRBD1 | TGTGCCAGCAGCTTCGGACAGGGGGCCAATAATGATTCACCCCTCCACTTT | CASSFGQGANNDSPLHF
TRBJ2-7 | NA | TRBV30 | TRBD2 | TGTGCTGGGACTAGCGGGGGTTCCTCCGAGCAGTACTTC | CAGTSGGSSEQYF
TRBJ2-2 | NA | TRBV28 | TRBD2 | TGTGCCAGCTCAGGGAGGGCCCGGTGGCGTTTGGGGGAGCTGTTTTTT | CASSGRARWRLGELFF
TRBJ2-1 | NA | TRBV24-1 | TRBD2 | TGTGCCACCAGTACCGGGACTAGGGATTCTATTTCCTACAATGAGCAGTTCTTC | CATSTGTRDSISYNEQFF
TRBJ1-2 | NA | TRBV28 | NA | TGTGCCAGCAGAACCGGGACTGTTCCTGGCTATGGCTACACCTTC | CASRTGTVPGYGYTF
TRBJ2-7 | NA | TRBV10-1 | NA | TGCGCCAGTGCACCGGGGACCACCGCGGGGGAGCAGTACTTC | CASAPGTTAGEQYF